Shown below are 13 T cell receptor beta chains from a single sample sequenced in a study of CD8+ T cells in alopecia areata. RNA, once extracted, was reverse transcribed into cDNA for use as the sequencing template. Generated by immunoSEQ multiplex PCR, the TCRdb table keeps only in-frame clones and is missing some. Of about 160,000 clones detected, approximately 87% appear once; the ten largest clones hold approximately 16%. The source was CD8+ T cells sorted from blood, collected at week 0. These receptors were obtained from a human donor with alopecia areata.

The rearrangement links TRBV7-9 to TRBJ2-1; tentatively, D is TRBD2 (5 bases). The CDR3 has 13 residues. Trimming left V 5 bases short and J 4 bases short, with 9 bases between. Germline CDR1 reads SEHNR; CDR2 reads FQNEAQ (reference sequence). DNA of the CDR3: TGTGCCAGCAGCCAAACTAGTTACAATGAGCAGTTCTTC. It yields the protein CASSQTSYNEQFF.

The chain carries TRBV5-1 and TRBJ2-5; possible D gene TRBD2, 7 bases. The CDR3 has 15 residues. The V end lost 3 bases, the J end lost 8 bases, and 20 bases lay between the germline ends. From germline, CDR1 is SGHRS and CDR2 YFSETQ. For the CDR3, the DNA is TGCGCCAGCAGCTCTCAAGGGGGGGACCCCGCAACCCAGTACTTC. Translating it yields CASSSQGGDPATQYF.

The chain joins TRBV7-8 to TRBJ2-1, with a tentative D call TRBD1 (6 bases). V lost 2 bases, J lost 6 bases, and 23 bases lay in between. Germline assignment: CDR1 SGHVS and CDR2 FQNEAQ. The CDR3 is made up of 18 amino acids. CDR3 residues: CASSLSARIVLGGNEQFF. The CDR3 DNA follows: TGTGCCAGCAGCTTATCGGCCCGGATAGTGTTAGGGGGCAATGAGCAGTTCTTC. The full variable domain, rest sourced from reference TRBV7-8 and TRBJ2-1, is GAGVSQSPRYKVAKRGQDVALRCDPISGHVSLFWYQQALGQGPEFLTYFQNEAQLDKSGLPSDRFFAERPEGSVSTLKIQRTQQEDSAVYLCASSLSARIVLGGNEQFFGPGTRLTVL.

This clone was seen a single time. The chain employs TRBV14 and TRBJ1-1; perhaps TRBD1 as D (5 bases). Germline V gene sequence: CDR1 SGHDN, CDR2 FVKESK. The CDR3 is made up of 16 amino acids. Trimming shortened V by 4 bases and J by 7 bases, and 22 bases separated the two germline ends. The CDR3, as DNA: TGTGCCAGCAGCCGAGGAGCGCCAGATGGTAGGGGTGAAGCTTTCTTT. Its translation is CASSRGAPDGRGEAFF.

This chain joins TRBV4-1 and TRBJ2-1; D is undetermined. This CDR3 is 13 amino acids long. Germline CDR1 MGHRA, CDR2 YSYEKL. The V end lost 1 base, the J end lost 10 bases, and 11 bases lay between the germline ends. CDR3 sequence reads: CASSQVSASEQFF. The DNA of the CDR3 is TGCGCCAGCAGCCAAGTTTCCGCTTCGGAGCAGTTCTTC.

The CDR3 DNA reads as TGTGCCAGCAGCGAAACGGGGGGGCTGGTTGAGCAGTTCTTC. Amino acid sequence: CASSETGGLVEQFF. The chain carries TRBV6-6 and TRBJ2-1; 8 bases fit TRBD2. Germline CDR1 is MNHNY and CDR2 is SVGAGI (reference sequence). This CDR3 is built from 14 residues. Germline trimming cut 6 bases from V and 9 bases from J; bases unmatched to any gene: 10.

This clone was counted a few times. V gene TRBV15 combines with J gene TRBJ2-2; D unclear. This CDR3 spans 16 amino acids. Per the germline V gene, CDR1 is LNHNV and CDR2 is YYDKDF (reference sequence). Trimming left V 1 base short and J 4 bases short, with 13 bases between. The chain's CDR3 is CATSRGEWTGTGELFF. Written as DNA, the CDR3 is TGTGCCACCAGCAGAGGGGAATGGACGGGCACCGGGGAGCTGTTTTTT.

The chain combines TRBV21-1 with TRBJ2-1. TRBV21-1 is given as a pseudogene. The CDR3 contains 9 residues. Here the CDR3 reads CPKPNEQFF. The CDR3 region has the DNA TGTCCCAAACCTAATGAGCAGTTCTTC.

The sample holds one count of this clone. V is TRBV6-6 and J is TRBJ2-1; unclear D gene. V lost 2 bases and J 3 bases, leaving 5 bases between the germline ends. The CDR3 spans 13 residues. CDR1 is MNHNY, CDR2 SVGAGI, per germline (reference sequence). The CDR3 is CASSYLIYNEQFF. CDR3 coding DNA: TGTGCCAGCAGTTACCTCATCTACAATGAGCAGTTCTTC.

V usage is TRBV7-9 and J usage is TRBJ1-4, with D perhaps matching TRBD1 (6 bases). The CDR3 loop spans 17 amino acids. Germline CDR1 SEHNR, CDR2 FQNEAQ (reference sequence). V lost 1 base to trimming and J lost 4 bases, with 16 bases between them. Here the CDR3 reads CASSLGTAGTHNEKLFF. As DNA, the CDR3 is TGTGCCAGCAGCTTAGGGACAGCGGGGACGCATAATGAAAAACTGTTTTTT.

V and J are TRBV7-3 and TRBJ2-5; perhaps TRBD2 as D (6 bases). The CDR3 loop spans 15 amino acids. V gave up 5 bases and J gave up 5 bases, with 18 bases separating them. Germline lookup yields CDR1 SGHTA and CDR2 FQGTGA. The CDR3 sequence: CASSPSGGGFETQYF. CDR3 in DNA: TGTGCCAGCAGCCCCTCCGGTGGAGGGTTCGAGACCCAGTACTTC. Using reference TRBV7-3 and TRBJ2-5 for the parts outside the CDR3, the full variable domain is GAGVSQTPSNKVTEKGKYVELRCDPISGHTALYWYRQSLGQGPEFLIYFQGTGAADDSGLPNDRFFAVRPEGSVSTLKIQRTERGDSAVYLCASSPSGGGFETQYFGPGTRLLVL.

The chain carries TRBV6-1 and TRBJ2-1; D gene unclear. This CDR3 has 15 amino acids. Germline-derived CDR1 and CDR2 are MNHNS and SASEGT. Between the trimmed V and J ends, which lost 6 bases and 0 bases, there was a span of 12 bases. CDR3 sequence (DNA): TGTGCCAGCAGAACGGACCGAGACTCCTACAATGAGCAGTTCTTC. It translates to CASRTDRDSYNEQFF.

This chain joins TRBV23-1 and TRBJ2-2; D gene uncertain. TRBV23-1 is assigned to the ORF class and has an uncertain function. This CDR3 is built from 15 residues. The V gene lost 1 base and the J gene lost 3 bases, with 9 bases spanning the gap. CDR3 protein: CASSQYDTDTGELFF. The CDR3 nucleotides read TGCGCCAGCAGTCAATACGACACCGACACCGGGGAGCTGTTTTTT.